The 31 T cell receptor beta chains presented below share a single source sample, sequenced in a study of T cell repertoires in cytomegalovirus infection. TCRdb re-called the reads with MiXCR, one entry per CDR3 protein. The sample consists of approximately 500,000 distinct CDR3 sequences, 16% of them appearing once. Sequenced: CD8+ T cells from PBMCs. The receptors come from a human donor in good health (CMV status not recorded). Some clones in this sample may be carry-over from other donors' samples.

Ten or more counts support this clonotype. CDR3 DNA: TGTGCCAGCAGCCAAGATGGCAGTCTCTATGGCTACACCTTC. This translates into CASSQDGSLYGYTF. The J gene is TRBJ1-2, the V gene TRBV14; D is unclear. Germline assignment: CDR1 SGHDN and CDR2 FVKESK. V lost 0 bases, J lost 4 bases, and 9 bases lay in between. The length of the CDR3 is 14 residues.

This clonotype was counted ten times or more. The CDR3 sequence is CASSPRLAGGPSTDTQYF. The CDR3 DNA reads TGTGCCAGCAGTCCCCGACTAGCGGGAGGGCCTAGCACAGATACGCAGTATTTT. The chain combines TRBV6-1 with TRBJ2-3; 14 nucleotides align to TRBD2. The V gene's germline CDR1 is MNHNS and CDR2 SASEGT. J gave up 0 bases and V 5 bases, and 7 bases lay outside the gene matches. The CDR3 is made up of 18 amino acids.

The chain couples TRBV12-3 or TRBV12-4 to TRBJ1-2; 10 bases are a match to TRBD1. With 5 bases clipped from V and 6 bases from J, the junction kept 9 bases outside the gene matches. CDR3 length equals 15 residues. The DNA for the CDR3 is TGTGCCAGCAGTATTTCCGGGACAGGGGAGGATGGCTACACCTTC. Translation gives CASSISGTGEDGYTF.

This clonotype was detected a few times. The J gene is TRBJ1-2, the V gene TRBV19, with D tentatively TRBD1 (5 bases). Germline CDR1 reads LNHDA; CDR2 reads SQIVND (reference sequence). CDR3 length: 13 amino acids. Deletions cut 3 bases from V and 4 bases from J, with 9 bases between. CDR3 bases: TGTGCCAGTAGTATGGGGCAGGGCTATGGCTACACCTTC. Translation: CASSMGQGYGYTF.

The chain is built from TRBV2 and TRBJ2-1; possibly TRBD2 for D (5 bases). Germline CDR1 is SNHLY and CDR2 is FYNNEI. Trimming removed 5 bases at V and 0 bases at J, with 20 bases between. The CDR3 loop spans 18 amino acids. The DNA of the CDR3 is TGTGCCAGCAGTCTACAACGGGTCTTTGGGAGCTCCTACAATGAGCAGTTCTTC. Its translation: CASSLQRVFGSSYNEQFF.

The chain is built from TRBV7-3 and TRBJ2-1; 9 bases line up with TRBD2. CDR3 length: 16 amino acids. The germline gives CDR1 SGHTA, CDR2 FQGTGA. With V trimmed by 5 bases and J by 5 bases, 10 bases remained unmatched. The CDR3 nucleotides are TGTGCCAGCAGCCCGCTAGCGGGACCCCAACACAATGAGCAGTTCTTC. Its protein product is CASSPLAGPQHNEQFF.

The sample holds many counts of this clonotype. The J gene is TRBJ1-4, the V gene TRBV7-9; possibly TRBD1 for D (6 bases). CDR3 length: 15 amino acids. Germline V lookup: CDR1 SEHNR, CDR2 FQNEAQ (reference sequence). V shed 5 bases and J shed 4 bases, with 14 bases lying between them. CDR3 sequence reads: CASSPRGAHNEKLFF. CDR3 nucleotides: TGTGCCAGCAGCCCTCGGGGGGCGCATAATGAAAAACTGTTTTTT.

At least ten counts were recorded for this clonotype. The chain employs TRBV7-9 and TRBJ2-3, with D perhaps matching TRBD1 or TRBD2 (5 bases each). V lost 7 bases to trimming and J lost 2 bases, with 31 bases between them. The germline CDR1 and CDR2 sequences are SEHNR and FQNEAQ (reference sequence). The CDR3 runs to 20 residues. CDR3 region: CASIPLSPGAASLITDTQYF. The CDR3 coding sequence is TGTGCCAGCATCCCCCTGAGTCCCGGGGCCGCTTCCCTTATCACAGATACGCAGTATTTT.

The rearrangement joins TRBV19 to TRBJ2-3; D is unresolved. The length of the CDR3 is 17 residues. The ends were cut back, 6 bases at V and 0 bases at J, with 19 bases in the middle. CDR1 and CDR2 from the germline V gene are LNHDA and SQIVND (reference sequence). The DNA for the CDR3 is TGTGCCAGTAGCCATCGATGGTATCCCTCTAGCACAGATACGCAGTATTTT. It encodes CASSHRWYPSSTDTQYF.

This clonotype was counted at least ten times. The chain links TRBV6-1 to TRBJ1-1; D unclear. CDR1 and CDR2 from the germline V gene are MNHNS and SASEGT. The CDR3 covers 13 residues. The ends were cut back, 7 bases at V and 0 bases at J, with 9 bases in the middle. The CDR3 nucleotides are TGTGCCAGCATTAGAGGAATGAACACTGAAGCTTTCTTT. It translates to CASIRGMNTEAFF.

The sample holds one count of this clonotype. Given a much more abundant clone one base away, this may be a read error. This chain links TRBV29-1 with TRBJ2-1; D may be TRBD1 (6 bases). Trimming removed 7 bases at V and 3 bases at J, with 7 bases between. The germline V gene encodes CDR1 SQVTM and CDR2 ANQGSEA. The length of the CDR3 is 11 residues. The chain's CDR3 is CSADSYNEQFF. As DNA, the CDR3 is TGCAGCGCGGACAGCTACAATGAGCAGTTCTTC.

This clonotype appeared a few times. The J gene is TRBJ1-6, the V gene TRBV14; D unresolved. Deletions cut 0 bases from V and 9 bases from J, with 12 bases between. The CDR3 is made up of 15 amino acids. The germline V gene has CDR1 SGHDN and CDR2 FVKESK. CDR3 residues: CASSQESGLRSPLHF. CDR3 DNA sequence: TGTGCCAGCAGCCAAGAATCGGGTCTTCGTTCACCCCTCCACTTT.

The gene calls are TRBV6-1 and TRBJ2-7, with 7 bases lining up with TRBD2. From germline, CDR1 is MNHNS and CDR2 SASEGT. Unmatched junction bases numbered 9, after V lost 8 bases and J lost 5 bases. There are 13 residues in the CDR3. CDR3 region: CASAPGGIHEQYF. In DNA, the CDR3 is TGTGCCAGCGCCCCGGGGGGTATCCACGAGCAGTACTTC.

This chain connects TRBV19 to TRBJ1-5, with 7 positions matching TRBD1. This CDR3 comprises 15 residues. CDR1 is LNHDA, CDR2 SQIVND, per germline (reference sequence). V shed 2 bases, J shed 7 bases, and the junction held 8 bases outside the gene matches. DNA of the CDR3: TGTGCCAGTAGTATAAAGCAGGGGGGGTTACAGCCCCAGCATTTT. Amino acids: CASSIKQGGLQPQHF. The full variable domain, with the rest looked up from reference TRBV19 and TRBJ1-5, is DGGITQSPKYLFRKEGQNVTLSCEQNLNHDAMYWYRQDPGQGLRLIYYSQIVNDFQKGDIAEGYSVSREKKESFPLTVTSAQKNPTAFYLCASSIKQGGLQPQHFGDGTRLSIL.

This clonotype was detected many times. The V and J genes are TRBV7-3 and TRBJ2-7; D is perhaps TRBD1 (7 bases). Germline CDR1 is SGHTA and CDR2 is FQGTGA. This CDR3 spans 13 amino acids. Trimming took 5 bases from V and 6 from J, leaving 14 bases between them. The DNA of the CDR3 is TGTGCCAGCAGCCTTAACAGGGGAGGCGAGCAGTACTTC. It encodes CASSLNRGGEQYF.

This clonotype was detected many times. The V gene is TRBV7-6, the J gene TRBJ2-2; 10 nucleotides line up with TRBD1. Germline V gene sequence: CDR1 SGHVS, CDR2 FNYEAQ. This CDR3 contains 17 residues. Unmatched junction bases numbered 6, after V lost 5 bases and J lost 0 bases. The chain's CDR3 is CASSPRTGGANTGELFF. The CDR3 DNA reads as TGTGCCAGCAGCCCTCGGACAGGGGGAGCGAACACCGGGGAGCTGTTTTTT.

The V gene is TRBV20-1, the J gene TRBJ2-7, with 10 bases that match TRBD1. Germline CDR1 DFQATT, CDR2 SNEGSKA (reference sequence). The CDR3 is 14 residues long. The V gene end was trimmed by 6 bases and the J gene end by 6 bases; junction bases not matched to a gene: 11. CDR3 coding DNA: TGCAGTGCGCAGCGGGACAGGGGATTCGGCGAGCAGTACTTC. Translating it yields CSAQRDRGFGEQYF.

This clonotype has a count of ten or more. The V gene is TRBV27, the J gene TRBJ2-7; TRBD1 matches 8 bases. This CDR3 spans 14 amino acids. The trim removed 5 bases at V and 6 bases at J, leaving 9 bases unmatched. Germline V gene sequence: CDR1 MNHEY, CDR2 SMNVEV (reference sequence). CDR3 amino acids: CASSAFGQGLEQYF. DNA for the CDR3: TGTGCCAGCAGTGCGTTCGGACAGGGACTCGAGCAGTACTTC.

The chain is built from TRBV5-1 and TRBJ2-1; D tentatively reads TRBD1 or TRBD2 (5 bases each). V lost 2 bases and J 3 bases, leaving 15 bases between the germline ends. The CDR3 spans 16 residues. Germline CDR1 SGHRS, CDR2 YFSETQ. The CDR3 DNA reads TGCGCCAGCAGCTTAGGGGCCGGGACCTTCTACAATGAGCAGTTCTTC. Translation: CASSLGAGTFYNEQFF.

This clonotype was observed a handful of times. V and J are TRBV11-1 and TRBJ1-1; weak D call: TRBD1 (6 bases). This CDR3 spans 15 amino acids. CDR1 is SGHAT and CDR2 is FQDESV in the germline V gene (reference sequence). V dropped 0 bases and J dropped 3 bases, with 11 bases sitting between them. The CDR3 reads CASSLAQGIYTEAFF. DNA for the CDR3: TGTGCCAGCAGCTTAGCTCAGGGGATATACACTGAAGCTTTCTTT.

Note on this clonotype: This CDR3 is missing its conserved last phenylalanine or tryptophan, likely due to a read error. V is TRBV5-5 and J is TRBJ2-7; TRBD2 might be the D (6 bases). There are 15 residues in the CDR3. The ends were cut back, 6 bases at V and 5 bases at J, with 21 bases in the middle. CDR1 is SGHKS and CDR2 is YYEKEE in the germline V gene (reference sequence). The CDR3 DNA sequence: TGTGCCAGCACCCCGGAGGGCAGGGATCTCCACGAGCAGTACTTA. Translating it yields CASTPEGRDLHEQYL.

In this sample, this clonotype turned up a few times. V is TRBV7-9 and J is TRBJ1-4; tentatively, D is TRBD1 (5 bases). CDR3 size: 16 residues. Germline V lookup: CDR1 SEHNR, CDR2 FQNEAQ (reference sequence). Trimming cost V 6 bases and J 6 bases, with 20 bases left between them. The CDR3 sequence is CASRTGTPGSDEKLFF. The DNA of the CDR3 is TGTGCCAGCAGAACCGGGACCCCAGGGAGTGATGAAAAACTGTTTTTT.

This clonotype appeared many times. The chain recombines TRBV11-2 with TRBJ1-2, with 8 bases aligning to TRBD1. The CDR3 sequence is 14 residues long. With V trimmed by 4 bases and J by 8 bases, 9 bases remained unmatched. From germline, CDR1 is SGHAT and CDR2 FQNNGV. The CDR3 sequence: CASSSGTGERGYTF. As DNA, the CDR3 is TGTGCCAGCAGCTCCGGGACAGGCGAACGGGGCTACACCTTC. Supplemented by reference TRBV11-2 and TRBJ1-2, the full variable domain reads EAGVAQSPRYKIIEKRQSVAFWCNPISGHATLYWYQQILGQGPKLLIQFQNNGVVDDSQLPKDRFSAERLKGVDSTLKIQPAKLEDSAVYLCASSSGTGERGYTFGSGTRLTVV.

V gene TRBV27 combines with J gene TRBJ1-2; D gene uncertain. Germline-derived CDR1 and CDR2 are MNHEY and SMNVEV (reference sequence). Trimming removed 6 bases at V and 4 bases at J, with 15 bases between. The CDR3 runs to 14 residues. DNA of the CDR3: TGTGCCAGCAGGGAAGGGCAGAAATCCTATGGCTACACCTTC. As protein: CASREGQKSYGYTF.

This clonotype was counted a few times. V gene TRBV28 combines with J gene TRBJ2-7; 11 bases agree with TRBD2. This CDR3 region has 17 residues. Germline V lookup: CDR1 MDHEN, CDR2 SYDVKM. V shed 5 bases, J shed 3 bases, and the junction held 12 bases outside the gene matches. The CDR3 reads CASSPIAGGLGGYEQYF. CDR3 coding DNA: TGTGCCAGCAGTCCTATAGCGGGAGGGCTTGGTGGCTACGAGCAGTACTTC.

Many counts were recorded for this clonotype. This sequence joins TRBV7-2 and TRBJ1-5; D is possibly TRBD1 (5 bases). The V and J ends lost 5 bases and 0 bases respectively, with 20 bases between them. This CDR3 is 18 amino acids long. The V gene's germline CDR1 is SGHTA and CDR2 FQGNSA. CDR3 bases: TGTGCCAGCAGCCTTCAACCTTTGGGACCGTATAGCAATCAGCCCCAGCATTTT. Translating it yields CASSLQPLGPYSNQPQHF.

This clonotype was detected ten times or more. This chain uses TRBV6-5 with TRBJ1-1, with D unresolved. This CDR3 is built from 15 residues. V was cut by 4 bases and J by 0 bases, with 12 bases left in between. CDR1 and CDR2 (germline): MNHEY, SVGAGI. The CDR3 here is CASSSTGIMNTEAFF. Here the CDR3 DNA reads TGTGCCAGCAGTTCCACCGGGATCATGAACACTGAAGCTTTCTTT.

This clonotype has only a few counts. This chain uses TRBV7-9 with TRBJ2-1, with D possibly matching TRBD2 (6 bases). The CDR3 length is 12 residues. Germline CDR1 reads SEHNR; CDR2 reads FQNEAQ (reference sequence). The germline V and J ends were trimmed by 4 bases and 14 bases, with 15 bases remaining between them. In DNA form, the CDR3 reads TGTGCCAGCAGCTCCCGCGGGGCGATAAAGTTCTTC. It specifies CASSSRGAIKFF.

With respect to this clonotype: A read error may explain this, as a much larger clone is one base away. This rearrangement joins TRBV7-6 to TRBJ2-1; D tentatively reads TRBD1 or TRBD2 (5 bases each). The CDR3 contains 16 residues. Germline loops: CDR1 SGHVS, CDR2 FNYEAQ. CDR3 DNA sequence: TGTGACAGCAGCTGGGGGTTTCAGGGCTCCTACAATGAGCAGTTCTTC. Residues: CDSSWGFQGSYNEQFF.

V usage is TRBV9 and J usage is TRBJ1-1; tentative D call: TRBD1 (5 bases). V was shortened by 0 bases and J by 4 bases, with 10 bases between the two germline ends. Germline CDR1 SGDLS, CDR2 YYNGEE. This CDR3 is built from 14 residues. The DNA of the CDR3 is TGTGCCAGCAGCGTAGATGGGGACGTCACTGAAGCTTTCTTT. It translates to CASSVDGDVTEAFF.

The table lists this clonotype with a few counts. The chain uses TRBV29-1 and TRBJ2-1; a weak D match, TRBD1 (6 bases). V dropped 5 bases and J dropped 5 bases, with 16 bases sitting between them. CDR3 size: 14 residues. From germline, CDR1 is SQVTM and CDR2 ANQGSEA. The CDR3 region has the DNA TGCAGCGTTTTGGGCCTCAGGGGAAACAATGAGCAGTTCTTC. Translating gives CSVLGLRGNNEQFF.